These 22 T cell receptor beta chains were all obtained from the same sample, sequenced in a study of sequential checkpoint blockade in melanoma. Treatment of the sample: randomized to nivolumab then ipilimumab (arm A) or the reverse (arm B). Measured with immunoSEQ multiplex PCR; TCRdb has only the in-frame clones, and not every one. Counted here are about 32,000 clones, approximately 81% occurring once; the ten biggest clones make up around a sixth. The specimen was CD8+ T cells sorted from blood (inferred from file names), collected from a patient given nivolumab and ipilimumab in sequence. These receptors came from a human donor with melanoma.

This clone is categorized as medium-sized. The genes are TRBV7-9 and TRBJ1-3, with 12 positions matching TRBD1. V lost 2 bases, J lost 3 bases, and 5 bases stayed unmatched. Per the germline V gene, CDR1 is SEHNR and CDR2 is FQNEAQ (reference sequence). This CDR3 contains 17 residues. CDR3 coding DNA: TGTGCCAGCAGCTTAATGGGACAGGGGGCGTATGGAAACACCATATATTTT. Translated, it gives CASSLMGQGAYGNTIYF.

This clone occurred a few times. The chain employs TRBV9 and TRBJ1-3; D is unresolved. CDR1 is SGDLS and CDR2 is YYNGEE in the germline V gene. The CDR3 consists of 13 residues. Trimming shortened V by 3 bases and J by 0 bases, and 4 bases separated the two germline ends. As DNA, the CDR3 is TGTGCCAGCAGCGCCCTCTCTGGAAACACCATATATTTT. Its protein product is CASSALSGNTIYF. Full variable domain (outside the CDR3, taken from reference TRBV9 and TRBJ1-3): DSGVTQTPKHLITATGQRVTLRCSPRSGDLSVYWYQQSLDQGLQFLIQYYNGEERAKGNILERFSAQQFPDLHSELNLSSLELGDSALYFCASSALSGNTIYFGEGSWLTVV.

This chain connects TRBV5-1 to TRBJ2-1; D not certain. The CDR3 runs 18 residues. Germline-derived CDR1 and CDR2 are SGHRS and YFSETQ. V lost 0 bases and J 0 bases, leaving 16 bases between the germline ends. The CDR3 reads CASSLAWVAASSYNEQFF. Here the CDR3 DNA reads TGCGCCAGCAGCTTGGCATGGGTGGCGGCTAGCTCCTACAATGAGCAGTTCTTC.

J is TRBJ1-1 and V is TRBV19; the match to TRBD1 covers 8 bases. The CDR3 has 17 residues. Trimming at V came to 6 bases and at J to 5 bases, leaving 17 bases not matched to a gene. Looked up from germline, CDR1 is LNHDA and CDR2 is SQIVND (reference sequence). CDR3 loop: CASSRTTGDRSRTEAFF. The CDR3 nucleotides are TGTGCCAGTAGCCGAACGACAGGGGATAGAAGTAGAACTGAAGCTTTCTTT.

The gene calls are TRBV4-3 and TRBJ1-3; no definite D call. Trimming took 0 bases from V and 1 from J, leaving 16 bases between them. CDR1 is LGHNA and CDR2 is YSLEER in the germline V gene. This CDR3 comprises 18 residues. CDR3 in amino acids: CASSQDRGSAYSGNTIYF. The CDR3 coding sequence is TGCGCCAGCAGCCAAGATCGTGGCAGTGCATATTCTGGAAACACCATATATTTT.

This rearrangement joins TRBV19 to TRBJ1-5; TRBD1 is a possible D gene (6 bases). From germline, CDR1 is LNHDA and CDR2 SQIVND (reference sequence). The V end lost 5 bases, the J end lost 7 bases, and 12 bases lay between the germline ends. This CDR3 is built from 13 residues. CDR3 DNA sequence: TGTGCCAGTAGTGCAGGGGCTCGGCAGCCCCAGCATTTT. Protein: CASSAGARQPQHF.

This clone was seen only once. The genes are TRBV15 and TRBJ2-3, with 8 positions matching TRBD1. Germline V gene sequence: CDR1 LNHNV, CDR2 YYDKDF (reference sequence). The CDR3 has 17 residues. J lost 3 bases, V lost 0 bases, and 8 bases had no gene match. Here the CDR3 reads CATSRDPAGGATDTQYF. CDR3 nucleotide sequence: TGTGCCACCAGCAGAGATCCGGCAGGGGGCGCAACAGATACGCAGTATTTT. Looking up the rest from reference TRBV15 and TRBJ2-3 gives the full variable domain: DAMVIQNPRYQVTQFGKPVTLSCSQTLNHNVMYWYQQKSSQAPKLLFHYYDKDFNNEADTPDNFQSRRPNTSFCFLDIRSPGLGDTAMYLCATSRDPAGGATDTQYFGPGTRLTVL.

V is TRBV5-1 and J is TRBJ2-1; 9 nucleotides agree with TRBD1. With 4 bases clipped from V and 4 bases from J, the junction kept 6 bases outside the gene matches. Germline V CDR1 and CDR2: SGHRS, YFSETQ. CDR3 size: 15 residues. CDR3 bases: TGCGCCAGCAGCGCTGGGACAGGGCAGTACAATGAGCAGTTCTTC. It encodes CASSAGTGQYNEQFF.

This chain links TRBV11-2 with TRBJ1-6; tentative D call: TRBD1 (6 bases). The ends were cut back, 3 bases at V and 7 bases at J, with 13 bases in the middle. The CDR3 loop spans 15 amino acids. CDR1 SGHAT and CDR2 FQNNGV come from the germline V gene. Here the CDR3 reads CASSLGAGFNSPLHF. In DNA, the CDR3 is TGTGCCAGCAGCTTGGGGGCAGGGTTCAATTCACCCCTCCACTTT.

In its sample, this clone was seen a few times. DNA for the CDR3: TGTGCCAGCAGCCCGCGACAGGGCCCCCTCTATGGCTACACCTTC. This sequence encodes CASSPRQGPLYGYTF. This chain links TRBV5-6 with TRBJ1-2; 7 bases match TRBD1. This CDR3 spans 15 amino acids. The V gene's germline CDR1 is SGHDT and CDR2 YYEEEE. Germline trimming cut 4 bases from V and 4 bases from J; bases unmatched to any gene: 10. Looking up the rest from reference TRBV5-6 and TRBJ1-2 gives the full variable domain: DAGVTQSPTHLIKTRGQQVTLRCSPKSGHDTVSWYQQALGQGPQFIFQYYEEEERQRGNFPDRFSGHQFPNYSSELNVNALLLGDSALYLCASSPRQGPLYGYTFGSGTRLTVV.

The rearrangement joins TRBV4-3 to TRBJ2-7, with 12 bases aligning to TRBD2. The CDR3 totals 15 residues. V shed 5 bases, J shed 6 bases, and the junction held 8 bases outside the gene matches. The germline V gene has CDR1 LGHNA and CDR2 YSLEER. The CDR3 sequence: CASSSTSGGFGEQYF. The CDR3 DNA follows: TGCGCCAGCAGCTCGACTAGCGGGGGTTTTGGCGAGCAGTACTTC.

The chain uses TRBV5-6 and TRBJ2-3; TRBD1 matches 10 bases. Unmatched junction bases numbered 5, after V lost 4 bases and J lost 6 bases. The V gene's germline CDR1 is SGHDT and CDR2 YYEEEE. CDR3 length equals 14 residues. CDR3: CASSRGTGVDTQYF. CDR3 coding DNA: TGTGCCAGCAGCAGGGGGACAGGGGTGGATACGCAGTATTTT.

J is TRBJ1-4 and V is TRBV28; D not resolved. This CDR3 is built from 15 residues. The germline V and J ends were trimmed by 2 bases and 3 bases, with 10 bases remaining between them. Germline V gene lookup returns CDR1 MDHEN and CDR2 SYDVKM. DNA of the CDR3: TGTGCCAGCAGTTTAGTCGTAGTGCCTAATGAAAAACTGTTTTTT. Its protein product is CASSLVVVPNEKLFF.

The chain couples TRBV19 to TRBJ2-4; 10 positions agree with TRBD1. V gave up 8 bases and J gave up 7 bases; unmatched junction bases: 2. The CDR3 is 12 residues long. Germline CDR1 and CDR2: LNHDA and SQIVND (reference sequence). The CDR3 nucleotides are TGTGCCAGTGGGACAGGGGCGAACATTCAGTACTTC. This gives the protein CASGTGANIQYF.

This clone was recorded once. The V and J genes are TRBV25-1 and TRBJ2-4, with 8 nucleotides matching TRBD1. V lost 1 base to trimming and J lost 1 base; unmatched junction nucleotides: 3. CDR3 length: 16 residues. Germline CDR1 reads MGHDK; CDR2 reads SYGVNS. The CDR3 DNA reads as TGTGCCAGCAGTGAATTTCAGGGGGCGGCCAAAAACATTCAGTACTTC. This translates into CASSEFQGAAKNIQYF.

This chain's CDR3 is CASSLFGTPNTEAFF. DNA for the CDR3: TGCGCCAGCAGTTTATTCGGGACACCGAACACTGAAGCTTTCTTT. The gene calls are TRBV4-3 and TRBJ1-1; a possible D gene is TRBD1 (6 bases). V lost 6 bases and J 1 base, leaving 15 bases between the germline ends. Germline V lookup: CDR1 LGHNA, CDR2 YSLEER. The CDR3 is 15 amino acids.

V usage is TRBV9 and J usage is TRBJ1-2; D call uncertain. The ends were cut back, 0 bases at V and 0 bases at J, with 6 bases in the middle. Germline CDR1 reads SGDLS; CDR2 reads YYNGEE. The CDR3 extends over 14 amino acids. The CDR3 bases are TGTGCCAGCAGCGTAGGGGAGTCTAACTATGGCTACACCTTC. Its translation is CASSVGESNYGYTF.

This chain connects TRBV6-1 to TRBJ1-1; D unresolved. CDR1 is MNHNS and CDR2 is SASEGT in the germline V gene. Trimming removed 2 bases from V and 5 bases from J, with 18 bases in between. The CDR3 contains 16 residues. Here the CDR3 DNA reads TGTGCCAGCAGTGAACTCGCAGGCTCTGAGGGAACTGAAGCTTTCTTT. Protein sequence: CASSELAGSEGTEAFF.

This rearrangement joins TRBV6-5 to TRBJ1-6, with 9 bases fitting TRBD1. In germline, CDR1 is MNHEY, CDR2 SVGAGI. The CDR3 loop spans 15 amino acids. V lost 6 bases to trimming and J lost 10 bases; unmatched junction nucleotides: 10. The CDR3 region has the DNA TGTGCCAGCAGCCTGGGACAGGGTGGTTGGTCACCCCTCCACTTT. Encoded protein: CASSLGQGGWSPLHF.

This clone was detected once. The chain has TRBV28 and TRBJ1-2; perhaps TRBD1 as D (5 bases). The CDR3 consists of 18 residues. Trimming removed 1 base from V and 4 bases from J, with 22 bases in between. Germline CDR1 and CDR2: MDHEN and SYDVKM. This CDR3 reads CASSLYHPFREGFYGYTF. CDR3 nucleotide sequence: TGTGCCAGCAGTTTATACCACCCTTTCAGGGAGGGGTTCTATGGCTACACCTTC.

V usage is TRBV13 and J usage is TRBJ2-5, with no clear D. The CDR3 is 14 residues long. Germline V lookup: CDR1 PRHDT, CDR2 FYEKMQ (reference sequence). Trimming shortened V by 5 bases and J by 5 bases, and 15 bases separated the two germline ends. In DNA, the CDR3 is TGTGCCAGCAGCCAGACACATACACGGGAGACCCAGTACTTC. Residues: CASSQTHTRETQYF.

Only a few counts were recorded for this clone. The chain employs TRBV18 and TRBJ1-1; 7 positions match TRBD1. CDR1 is KGHSH and CDR2 is LQKENI in the germline V gene. Unmatched junction bases numbered 10, after V lost 3 bases and J lost 0 bases. The CDR3 has 17 amino acids. In DNA form, the CDR3 reads TGTGCCAGCTCACCTGGGGACAGCGTAATTTTGAACACTGAAGCTTTCTTT. It is translated as CASSPGDSVILNTEAFF.